This T cell receptor (beta chain) comes out of a study of T cell repertoires in cytomegalovirus infection. About the study: Indications came from public TCR beta signatures; they pointed to CMV infection and to a matching HLA type. General study results and limits: HLA-C-restricted, CMV-specific TCR beta clonotypes were dominant ex vivo.

In this sample, this clonotype turned up a few times. Its antigen is not identified. TCRdb redid the calling of the reads with MiXCR, one entry per CDR3 protein. The table records a few hundred thousand distinct CDR3 sequences, roughly a third of them present only once. This clonotype was sampled from a human donor in good health (CMV status not recorded). Some clones in this sample may be carry-over from other donors' samples. This material consisted of cultured PBMCs, taken from culture after CMV antigen stimulation.

For the CDR3, the DNA is TGTGCCAGCAGTTACGCTCGGGACAGGATAAACAATGAGCAGTTCTTC. It encodes CASSYARDRINNEQFF. The chain uses TRBV6-2 or TRBV6-3 and TRBJ2-1, with 8 bases identical to TRBD1. The V and J ends lost 2 bases and 5 bases, in that order; junction bases with no gene match: 8. The CDR3 sequence is 16 residues long. Germline V gene sequence: CDR1 MNHEY, CDR2 SVGEGT.